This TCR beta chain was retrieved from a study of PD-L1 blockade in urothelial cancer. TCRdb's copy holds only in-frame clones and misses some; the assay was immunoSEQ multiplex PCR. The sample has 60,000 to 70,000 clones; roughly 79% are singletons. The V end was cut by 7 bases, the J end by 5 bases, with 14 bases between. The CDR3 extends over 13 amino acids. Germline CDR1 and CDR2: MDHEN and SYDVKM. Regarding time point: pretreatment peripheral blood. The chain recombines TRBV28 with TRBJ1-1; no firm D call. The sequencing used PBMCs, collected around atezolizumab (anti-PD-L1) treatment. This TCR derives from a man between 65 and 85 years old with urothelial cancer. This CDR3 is CASTQYPGTEAFF. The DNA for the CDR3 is TGTGCCAGCACCCAGTACCCAGGAACTGAAGCTTTCTTT.